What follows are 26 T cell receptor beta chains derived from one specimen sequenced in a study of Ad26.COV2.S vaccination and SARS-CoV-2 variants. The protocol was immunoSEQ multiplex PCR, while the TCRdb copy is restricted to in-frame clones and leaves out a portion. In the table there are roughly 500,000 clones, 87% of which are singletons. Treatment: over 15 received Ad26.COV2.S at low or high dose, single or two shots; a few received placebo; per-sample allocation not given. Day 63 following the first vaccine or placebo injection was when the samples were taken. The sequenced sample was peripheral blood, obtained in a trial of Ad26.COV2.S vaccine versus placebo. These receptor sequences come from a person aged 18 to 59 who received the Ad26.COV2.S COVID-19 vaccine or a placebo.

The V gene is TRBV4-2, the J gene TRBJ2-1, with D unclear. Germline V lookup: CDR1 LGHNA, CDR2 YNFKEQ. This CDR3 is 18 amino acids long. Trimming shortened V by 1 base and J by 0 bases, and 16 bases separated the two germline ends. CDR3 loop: CASSQAGWRISSYNEQFF. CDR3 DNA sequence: TGTGCCAGCAGCCAAGCGGGTTGGCGTATCAGCTCCTACAATGAGCAGTTCTTC.

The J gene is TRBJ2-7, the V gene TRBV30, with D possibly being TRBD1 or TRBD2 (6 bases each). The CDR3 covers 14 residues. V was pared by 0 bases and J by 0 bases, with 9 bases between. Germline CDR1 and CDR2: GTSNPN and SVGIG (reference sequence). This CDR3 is CAWSVWGASYEQYF. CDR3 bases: TGTGCCTGGAGTGTGTGGGGGGCCTCCTACGAGCAGTACTTC.

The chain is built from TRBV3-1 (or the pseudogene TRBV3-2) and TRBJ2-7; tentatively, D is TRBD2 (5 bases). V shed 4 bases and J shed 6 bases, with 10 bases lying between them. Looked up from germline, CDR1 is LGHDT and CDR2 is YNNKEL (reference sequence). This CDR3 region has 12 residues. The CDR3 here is CASSPGVGEQYF. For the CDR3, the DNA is TGTGCCAGCAGCCCCGGGGTTGGCGAGCAGTACTTC.

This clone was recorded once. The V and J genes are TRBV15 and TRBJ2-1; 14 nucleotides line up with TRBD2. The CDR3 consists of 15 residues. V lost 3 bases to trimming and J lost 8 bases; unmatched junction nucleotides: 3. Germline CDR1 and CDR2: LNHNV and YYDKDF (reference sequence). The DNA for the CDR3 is TGTGCCACCAGCAGCCTGGGACTAGCGGGAGATGAGCAGTTCTTC. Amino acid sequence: CATSSLGLAGDEQFF.

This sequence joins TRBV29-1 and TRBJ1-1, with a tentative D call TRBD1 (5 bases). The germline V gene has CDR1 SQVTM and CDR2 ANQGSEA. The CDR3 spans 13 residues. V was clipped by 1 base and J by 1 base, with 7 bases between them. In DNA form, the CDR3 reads TGCAGCGTTGAAGGCGGGGGGAACACTGAAGCTTTCTTT. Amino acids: CSVEGGGNTEAFF.

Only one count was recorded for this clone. CDR3 sequence: CASSLFQGAGYEQYF. CDR3 nucleotides: TGTGCCAGCAGCTTATTCCAGGGAGCAGGCTACGAGCAGTACTTC. The V and J genes are TRBV7-6 and TRBJ2-7; D could derive from TRBD1 or TRBD2 (5 bases each). The CDR3 sequence is 15 residues long. Deletions cut 2 bases from V and 3 bases from J, with 14 bases between. In germline, CDR1 is SGHVS, CDR2 FNYEAQ.

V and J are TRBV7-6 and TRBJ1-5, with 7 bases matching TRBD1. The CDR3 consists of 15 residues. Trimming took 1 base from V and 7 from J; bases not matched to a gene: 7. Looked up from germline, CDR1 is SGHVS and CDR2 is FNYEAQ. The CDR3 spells CASSLGGTVPQPQHF. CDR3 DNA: TGTGCCAGCAGCTTAGGGGGGACAGTTCCCCAGCCCCAGCATTTT.

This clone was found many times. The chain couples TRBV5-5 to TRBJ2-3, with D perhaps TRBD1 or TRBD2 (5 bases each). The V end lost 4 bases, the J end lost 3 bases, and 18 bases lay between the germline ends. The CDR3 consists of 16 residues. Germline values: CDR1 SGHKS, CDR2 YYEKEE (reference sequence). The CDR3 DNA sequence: TGTGCCAGCAGCGCTTTCGTCGGGGCAGGGACAGATACGCAGTATTTT. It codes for CASSAFVGAGTDTQYF.

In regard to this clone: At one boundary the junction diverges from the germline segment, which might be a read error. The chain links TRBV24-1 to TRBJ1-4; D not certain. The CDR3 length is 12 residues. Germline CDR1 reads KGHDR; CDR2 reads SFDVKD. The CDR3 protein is CATSDLAPGPVF. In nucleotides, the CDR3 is TGTGCCACCAGTGATCTAGCTCCGGGCCCGGTATTT.

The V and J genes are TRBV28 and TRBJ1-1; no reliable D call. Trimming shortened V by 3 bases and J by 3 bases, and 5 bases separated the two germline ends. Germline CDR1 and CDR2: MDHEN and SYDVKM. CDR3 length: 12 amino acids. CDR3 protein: CASSFRYTEAFF. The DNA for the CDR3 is TGTGCCAGCAGTTTTAGGTACACTGAAGCTTTCTTT.

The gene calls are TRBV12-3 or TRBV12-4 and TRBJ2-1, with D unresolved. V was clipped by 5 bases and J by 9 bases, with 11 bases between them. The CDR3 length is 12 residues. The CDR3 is CASSGRMSEQFF. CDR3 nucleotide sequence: TGTGCCAGCAGTGGGCGTATGAGTGAGCAGTTCTTC.

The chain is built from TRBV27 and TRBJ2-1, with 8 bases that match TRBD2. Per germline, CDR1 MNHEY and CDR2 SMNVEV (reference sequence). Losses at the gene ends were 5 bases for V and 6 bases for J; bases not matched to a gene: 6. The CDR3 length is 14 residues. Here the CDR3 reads CASSKAGVSNEQFF. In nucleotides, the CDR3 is TGTGCCAGCAGTAAAGCGGGAGTTAGCAATGAGCAGTTCTTC.

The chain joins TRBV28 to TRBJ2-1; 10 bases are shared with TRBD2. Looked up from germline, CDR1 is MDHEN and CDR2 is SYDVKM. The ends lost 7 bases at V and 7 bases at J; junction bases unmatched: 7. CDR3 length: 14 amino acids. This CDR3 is CASTKGLAVNEQFF. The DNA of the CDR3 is TGTGCCAGCACCAAAGGACTAGCGGTAAATGAGCAGTTCTTC. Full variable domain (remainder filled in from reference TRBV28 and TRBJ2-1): DVKVTQSSRYLVKRTGEKVFLECVQDMDHENMFWYRQDPGLGLRLIYFSYDVKMKEKGDIPEGYSVSREKKERFSLILESASTNQTSMYLCASTKGLAVNEQFFGPGTRLTVL.

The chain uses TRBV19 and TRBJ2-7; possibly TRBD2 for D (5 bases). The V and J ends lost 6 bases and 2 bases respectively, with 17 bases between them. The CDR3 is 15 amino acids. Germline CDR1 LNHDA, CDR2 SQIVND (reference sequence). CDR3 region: CASRSNRGNTYEQYF. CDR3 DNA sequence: TGTGCCAGTAGATCCAACCGGGGTAATACCTACGAGCAGTACTTC.

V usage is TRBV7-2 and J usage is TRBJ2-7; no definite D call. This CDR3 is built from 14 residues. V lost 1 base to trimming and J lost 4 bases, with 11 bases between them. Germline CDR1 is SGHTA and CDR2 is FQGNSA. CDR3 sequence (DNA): TGTGCCAGCAGCTTAGAGGCTAGTCGGTACGAGCAGTACTTC. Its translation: CASSLEASRYEQYF. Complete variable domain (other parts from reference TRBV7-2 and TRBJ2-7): GAGVSQSPSNKVTEKGKDVELRCDPISGHTALYWYRQSLGQGLEFLIYFQGNSAPDKSGLPSDRFSAERTGGSVSTLTIQRTQQEDSAVYLCASSLEASRYEQYFGPGTRLTVT.

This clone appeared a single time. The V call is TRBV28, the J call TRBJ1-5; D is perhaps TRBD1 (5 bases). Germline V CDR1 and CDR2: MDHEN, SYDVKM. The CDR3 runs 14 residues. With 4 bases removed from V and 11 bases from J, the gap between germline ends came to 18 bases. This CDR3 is CASSSSTGTRTQHF. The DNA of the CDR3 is TGTGCCAGCAGTTCGTCCACTGGGACGCGTACCCAGCATTTT.

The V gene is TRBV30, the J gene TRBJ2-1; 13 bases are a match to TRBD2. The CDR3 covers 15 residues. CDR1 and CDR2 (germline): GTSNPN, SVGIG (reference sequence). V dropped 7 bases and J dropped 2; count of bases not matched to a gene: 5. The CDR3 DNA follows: TGTGCCTCTAGGACTAGCGGGAGCCCCTACAATGAGCAGTTCTTC. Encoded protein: CASRTSGSPYNEQFF.

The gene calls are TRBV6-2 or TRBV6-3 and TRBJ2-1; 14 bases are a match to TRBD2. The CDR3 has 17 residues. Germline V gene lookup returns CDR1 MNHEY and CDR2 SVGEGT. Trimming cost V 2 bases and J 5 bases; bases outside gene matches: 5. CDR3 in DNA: TGTGCCAGCAGTTACGCTAGGGGACTAGCGGGGGACAATGAGCAGTTCTTC. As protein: CASSYARGLAGDNEQFF.

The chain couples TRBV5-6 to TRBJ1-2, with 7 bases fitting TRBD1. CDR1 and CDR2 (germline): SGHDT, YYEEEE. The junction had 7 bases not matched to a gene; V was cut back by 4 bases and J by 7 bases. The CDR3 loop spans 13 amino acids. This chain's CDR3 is CASSQTGDRGYTF. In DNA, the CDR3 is TGTGCCAGCAGCCAAACAGGGGATCGTGGCTACACCTTC.

Here the CDR3 reads CASRRESYNEQFF. In DNA, the CDR3 is TGTGCCAGCAGGCGGGAGTCCTACAATGAGCAGTTCTTC. This chain links TRBV2 with TRBJ2-1; 7 nucleotides line up with TRBD2. This CDR3 has 13 residues. V was clipped by 6 bases and J by 1 base; unmatched bases: 0. Germline lookup yields CDR1 SNHLY and CDR2 FYNNEI.

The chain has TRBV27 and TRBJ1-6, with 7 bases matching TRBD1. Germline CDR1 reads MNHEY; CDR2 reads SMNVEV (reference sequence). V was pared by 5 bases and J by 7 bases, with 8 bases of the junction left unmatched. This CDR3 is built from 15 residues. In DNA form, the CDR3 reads TGTGCCAGCAGTCAAATGACAGGGCGAAATTCACCCCTCCACTTT. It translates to CASSQMTGRNSPLHF.

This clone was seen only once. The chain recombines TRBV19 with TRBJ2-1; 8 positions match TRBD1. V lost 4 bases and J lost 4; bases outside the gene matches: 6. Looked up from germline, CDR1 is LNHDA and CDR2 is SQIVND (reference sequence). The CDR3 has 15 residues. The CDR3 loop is CASSSRDRRYNEQFF. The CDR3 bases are TGTGCCAGTAGTAGCCGGGACAGGAGATACAATGAGCAGTTCTTC. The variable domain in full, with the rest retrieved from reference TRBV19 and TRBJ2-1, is DGGITQSPKYLFRKEGQNVTLSCEQNLNHDAMYWYRQDPGQGLRLIYYSQIVNDFQKGDIAEGYSVSREKKESFPLTVTSAQKNPTAFYLCASSSRDRRYNEQFFGPGTRLTVL.

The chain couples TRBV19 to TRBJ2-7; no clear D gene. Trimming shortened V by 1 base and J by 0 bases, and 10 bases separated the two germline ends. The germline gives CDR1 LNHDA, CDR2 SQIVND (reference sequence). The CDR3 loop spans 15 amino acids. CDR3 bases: TGTGCCAGTAGTATAGTCGGCAGGAGCTCCTACGAGCAGTACTTC. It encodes CASSIVGRSSYEQYF.

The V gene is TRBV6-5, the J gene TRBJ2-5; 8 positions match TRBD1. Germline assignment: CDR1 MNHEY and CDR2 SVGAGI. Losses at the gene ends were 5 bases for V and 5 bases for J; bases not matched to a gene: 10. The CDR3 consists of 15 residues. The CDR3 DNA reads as TGTGCCAGCAGTAAGGACAGGGTCCCGGGTGAGACCCAGTACTTC. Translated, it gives CASSKDRVPGETQYF.

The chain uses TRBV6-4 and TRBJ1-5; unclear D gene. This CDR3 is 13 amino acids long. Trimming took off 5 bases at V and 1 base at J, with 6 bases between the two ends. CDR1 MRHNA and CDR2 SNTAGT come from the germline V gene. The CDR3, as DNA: TGTGCCAGCAGTATGGAGAGCAATCAGCCCCAGCATTTT. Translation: CASSMESNQPQHF.

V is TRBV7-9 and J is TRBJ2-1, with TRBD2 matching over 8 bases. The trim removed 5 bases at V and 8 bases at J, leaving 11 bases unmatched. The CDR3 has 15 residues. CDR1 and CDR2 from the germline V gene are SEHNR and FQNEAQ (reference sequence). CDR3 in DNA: TGTGCCAGCAGCCCAAATGGACTAGCCGAGGATGAGCAGTTCTTC. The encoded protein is CASSPNGLAEDEQFF.